These T cell receptor beta chains were read from a single sample in a study of CD8 T cells in ankylosing spondylitis. TCRdb fed the 5' RACE reads into MiXCR, producing one record per CDR3 protein. This table holds hundreds of thousands of distinct CDR3 sequences, 26% found once. The sample comprised blood, either unsorted or a sorted T cell fraction (not recorded which). The origin of the receptors is a male donor with ankylosing spondylitis. Each CDR3 is given with its conserved first and last residue. The order of the fields is V gene, J gene, CDR3 protein.

TRBV12-3/TRBV12-4	TRBJ2-1	CASSLWSRTPRNEQFF
TRBV20-1	TRBJ2-7	CSARRGNYEQYF
TRBV10-1	TRBJ2-1	CASSPSGIPYNEQFF
TRBV29-1	TRBJ2-5	CSAGGGAEQTQYF
TRBV5-8	TRBJ2-3	CASSLGGLNTDTQYF
TRBV5-1	TRBJ1-4	CASSLAGTGDEKLFF
TRBV12-3/TRBV12-4	TRBJ2-1	CASSLSGTNLNEQFF
TRBV9	TRBJ2-1	CASSPRGLNNEQFF
TRBV5-1	TRBJ1-1	CASSSSGTGERAFF
TRBV12-3/TRBV12-4	TRBJ1-1	CASSLLPGGDTEAFF
TRBV5-1	TRBJ2-5	CASSLGAPRETQYF
TRBV27	TRBJ2-1	CASRGHASGRSYNEQFF
TRBV12-3/TRBV12-4	TRBJ2-1	CASSSSMGGYNEQFF
TRBV7-2	TRBJ2-3	CASSMGLAGLGDTQYF
TRBV11-1	TRBJ2-1	CASSIGLASRGHEQFF
TRBV20-1	TRBJ2-5	CSAPTSAGETQYF
TRBV7-9	TRBJ2-3	CASSLTVTSTDTQYF
TRBV7-9	TRBJ1-1	CASSRGEAEAFF
TRBV9	TRBJ1-1	CASSVSGGRTEAFF
TRBV5-1	TRBJ2-1	CASSLVRAIDEQFF
TRBV11-2	TRBJ1-4	CASSPGPGERTNEKLFF
TRBV12-3/TRBV12-4	TRBJ1-6	CASSHGDGGNSPLHF
TRBV24-1	TRBJ1-4	CATSDSNRGKLFF
TRBV5-1	TRBJ2-3	CASSLGPLGQYF
TRBV10-3	TRBJ2-3	CAISESSEPGEGRTDTQYF
TRBV21-1	TRBJ1-2	CASSKRVVNYGYTF
TRBV2	TRBJ1-5	CASSEWANRDQPQHF
TRBV6-2/TRBV6-3	TRBJ2-5	CASRRQGEETQYF
TRBV12-3/TRBV12-4	TRBJ2-7	CASSFGWGRGGEQYF
TRBV3-1	TRBJ2-3	CASSQERRPDTQYF
TRBV6-5	TRBJ2-6	CASSSLGSGANVLTF
TRBV14	TRBJ2-1	CASSQGRGTSGFPLFF
TRBV10-3	TRBJ2-1	CATLDVGQGGGPYNEQFF
TRBV5-1	TRBJ2-6	CASSLGQGGRVWANVLTF
TRBV11-2	TRBJ1-2	CASSLPGSFYGYTF
TRBV10-2	TRBJ2-7	CASWGQGAREQYF
TRBV20-1	TRBJ1-1	CSARGTPTGNTEAFF
TRBV12-3/TRBV12-4	TRBJ2-3	CASSFERATDTQYF
TRBV7-7	TRBJ1-3	CASSPIGETGNTIYF
TRBV6-5	TRBJ1-2	CASSYSNRGKGYTF
TRBV2	TRBJ1-2	CASGQGRSNYGYTF
TRBV5-1	TRBJ1-1	CASSLVSGMNTEAFF
TRBV20-1	TRBJ2-1	CSASTGEDYNEQFF
TRBV6-1	TRBJ2-7	CASSATSGRAQAEQYF
TRBV15	TRBJ2-7	CATSARMGLPGHTYEQYF
TRBV5-1	TRBJ1-5	CASSIDSSNQPQHF
TRBV12-3/TRBV12-4	TRBJ1-3	CASSSRGLTGNTIYF
TRBV5-1	TRBJ2-1	CASSLEGLADEQFF
TRBV19	TRBJ2-6	CASNFLAFSGGSGANVLTF
TRBV12-3/TRBV12-4	TRBJ2-5	CASRRGVQETQYF
TRBV20-1	TRBJ2-1	CSARPRGSHLDEQFF
TRBV18	TRBJ2-2	CASSPQIYTGTDTGELFF
TRBV7-9	TRBJ2-3	CASSIQGGGTQYF
TRBV6-1	TRBJ1-1	CASSRGRGTEAFF
TRBV20-1	TRBJ1-2	CSAPGGRNYGYTF